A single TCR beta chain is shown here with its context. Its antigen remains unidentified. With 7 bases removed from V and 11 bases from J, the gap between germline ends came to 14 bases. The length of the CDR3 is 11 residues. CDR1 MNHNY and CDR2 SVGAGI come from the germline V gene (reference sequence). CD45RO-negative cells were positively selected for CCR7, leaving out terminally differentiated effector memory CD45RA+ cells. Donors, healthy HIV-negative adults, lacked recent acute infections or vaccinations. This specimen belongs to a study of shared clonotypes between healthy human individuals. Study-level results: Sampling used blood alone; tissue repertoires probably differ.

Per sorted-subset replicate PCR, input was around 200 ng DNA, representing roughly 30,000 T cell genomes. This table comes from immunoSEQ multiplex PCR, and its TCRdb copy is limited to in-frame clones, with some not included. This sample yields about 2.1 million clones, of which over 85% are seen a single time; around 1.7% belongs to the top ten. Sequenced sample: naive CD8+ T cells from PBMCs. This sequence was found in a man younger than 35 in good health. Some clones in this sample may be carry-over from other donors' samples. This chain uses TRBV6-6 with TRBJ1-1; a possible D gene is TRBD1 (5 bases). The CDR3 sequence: CASIQGSWAFF. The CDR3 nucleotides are TGTGCCAGCATCCAGGGATCGTGGGCTTTCTTT.